Below, 15 T cell receptor beta chains from the same sample are listed, as sequenced in a study of type 1 and type 2 diabetes patients. Amplification started from genomic DNA. The TCR beta CDR3 region was amplified using 30 forward and 13 reverse primers. TCRdb reprocessed the multiplex PCR reads via MiXCR and lists one record per CDR3 protein. The table lists a few hundred thousand distinct CDR3 sequences, 45% to 60% of them singletons, with around 13% in the top ten. Material: peripheral blood mononuclear cells (PBMCs). All receptors come from a man younger than 35 with type 2 diabetes.

This chain uses TRBV13 with TRBJ1-6; 7 bases fit TRBD1. J gave up 9 bases and V 8 bases, and 10 bases lay outside the gene matches. Germline CDR1 PRHDT, CDR2 FYEKMQ (reference sequence). The CDR3 is 14 amino acids. The CDR3 nucleotides are TGTGCCAGCCGGACGGCCAGGGGGGCTTCACCCCTCCACTTT. Residues: CASRTARGASPLHF.

The chain uses TRBV19 and TRBJ2-7; D not certain. The V and J ends lost 1 base and 2 bases respectively, with 9 bases between them. Germline V lookup: CDR1 LNHDA, CDR2 SQIVND (reference sequence). There are 14 residues in the CDR3. CDR3 coding DNA: TGTGCCAGTAGTATAGCGGGCTTGACCTACGAGCAGTACTTC. This codes for CASSIAGLTYEQYF.

The rearrangement links TRBV7-9 to TRBJ1-1; no reliable D call. The CDR3 consists of 14 residues. CDR1 and CDR2 (germline): SEHNR, FQNEAQ (reference sequence). The V and J ends lost 4 bases and 0 bases respectively, with 9 bases between them. The CDR3 here is CASSWSTMNTEAFF. The CDR3 coding sequence is TGTGCCAGCAGCTGGAGCACCATGAACACTGAAGCTTTCTTT.

The chain employs TRBV19 and TRBJ2-3, with 8 positions matching TRBD2. Germline V gives CDR1 LNHDA, CDR2 SQIVND (reference sequence). The CDR3 consists of 15 residues. The junction had 7 bases not matched to a gene; V was cut back by 5 bases and J by 3 bases. CDR3 amino acids: CASSVGSGTTDTQYF. CDR3 coding DNA: TGTGCCAGTAGTGTCGGTAGCGGGACGACAGATACGCAGTATTTT.

The chain recombines TRBV6-2 or TRBV6-3 with TRBJ2-1; TRBD1 matches at 8 bases. The CDR3 is 15 residues long. The germline CDR1 and CDR2 sequences are MNHEY and SVGEGT. Trimming removed 2 bases from V and 2 bases from J; junction bases left unmatched: 2. Here the CDR3 reads CASSYQQGAYNEQFF. In DNA form, the CDR3 reads TGTGCCAGCAGTTACCAACAGGGGGCCTACAATGAGCAGTTCTTC.

The chain uses TRBV19 and TRBJ1-6; no definite D call. The CDR3 extends over 15 amino acids. V was pared by 5 bases and J by 7 bases, with 15 bases between. The germline V gene has CDR1 LNHDA and CDR2 SQIVND (reference sequence). In DNA form, the CDR3 reads TGTGCCAGTAGTTTGACACTCCGACCCAATTCACCCCTCCACTTT. Translating gives CASSLTLRPNSPLHF.

Regarding this clonotype: The junction differs from germline at one of its ends, possibly a read error. The chain links TRBV7-3 to TRBJ2-1; D not resolved. The CDR3 contains 15 residues. In germline, CDR1 is SGHTA, CDR2 FQGTGA. This CDR3 is CASSLQPISYDEQFF. CDR3 in DNA: TGTGCCAGCAGCTTACAGCCCATCTCCTACGATGAGCAGTTCTTC.

The chain couples TRBV7-2 to TRBJ1-6, with D possibly TRBD1 on 5 matching bases. The CDR3 sequence is 19 residues long. The germline gives CDR1 SGHTA, CDR2 FQGNSA. Trimming removed 1 base from V and 0 bases from J, with 16 bases in between. The CDR3 reads CASSLVGLPGGSYNSPLHF. As DNA, the CDR3 is TGTGCCAGCAGCTTAGTGGGGCTACCCGGCGGCTCCTATAATTCACCCCTCCACTTT.

The chain uses TRBV5-1 and TRBJ2-7, with a tentative D call TRBD1 (7 bases). The CDR3 has 14 amino acids. CDR1 and CDR2 from the germline V gene are SGHRS and YFSETQ. Trimming removed 4 bases at V and 2 bases at J, with 13 bases between. Written as DNA, the CDR3 is TGCGCCAGCAGCACGGGGGACAGAACCTACGAGCAGTACTTC. This sequence encodes CASSTGDRTYEQYF. The complete variable domain, with remaining parts taken from reference TRBV5-1 and TRBJ2-7, reads KAGVTQTPRYLIKTRGQQVTLSCSPISGHRSVSWYQQTPGQGLQFLFEYFSETQRNKGNFPGRFSGRQFSNSRSEMNVSTLELGDSALYLCASSTGDRTYEQYFGPGTRLTVT.

The V and J genes are TRBV7-9 and TRBJ2-3; TRBD2 matches 13 bases. The length of the CDR3 is 15 residues. Germline V lookup: CDR1 SEHNR, CDR2 FQNEAQ (reference sequence). Trimming took 6 bases from V and 6 from J; bases not matched to a gene: 6. Here the CDR3 reads CASSRLAGGADTQYF. As DNA, the CDR3 is TGTGCCAGCAGTAGACTAGCGGGAGGAGCCGATACGCAGTATTTT.

Of note for this clonotype: A clone one base away is much larger, so this may be a read error. CDR3 residues: CTSRITYEQYF. For the CDR3, the DNA is TGTACCAGCAGAATCACTTACGAGCAGTACTTC. The V and J genes are TRBV2 and TRBJ2-7; D is undetermined. Germline CDR1 SNHLY, CDR2 FYNNEI. CDR3 size: 11 residues.

V gene TRBV25-1 combines with J gene TRBJ2-7; D unclear. The CDR3 spans 12 residues. Between the trimmed V and J ends, which lost 5 bases and 4 bases, there was a span of 9 bases. CDR1 and CDR2 from the germline V gene are MGHDK and SYGVNS. The DNA for the CDR3 is TGTGCCAGCAGTACCGACGAATACGAGCAGTACTTC. This encodes CASSTDEYEQYF.

This chain connects TRBV7-2 to TRBJ1-6; D unclear. CDR3 size: 14 residues. The V gene lost 1 base and the J gene lost 5 bases, with 6 bases spanning the gap. From germline, CDR1 is SGHTA and CDR2 FQGNSA. The CDR3 here is CASSLGRDNSPLHF. CDR3 in DNA: TGTGCCAGCAGCTTAGGAAGGGATAATTCACCCCTCCACTTT.

The J gene is TRBJ1-2, the V gene TRBV6-6; 7 bases map to TRBD1. The germline CDR1 and CDR2 sequences are MNHNY and SVGAGI (reference sequence). This CDR3 region has 14 residues. Trimming removed 6 bases from V and 4 bases from J; junction bases left unmatched: 8. CDR3: CASSQTGTVYGYTF. The CDR3 coding sequence is TGTGCCAGCAGCCAAACCGGGACAGTCTATGGCTACACCTTC.

The chain uses TRBV19 and TRBJ1-6, with D hard to call. Trimming pared 7 bases from V and 0 bases from J, leaving 10 bases between. The germline V gene encodes CDR1 LNHDA and CDR2 SQIVND (reference sequence). The CDR3 consists of 15 residues. The CDR3 nucleotides are TGTGCCAGTACCTTCGGGAGCTCCTATAATTCACCCCTCCACTTT. As protein: CASTFGSSYNSPLHF.